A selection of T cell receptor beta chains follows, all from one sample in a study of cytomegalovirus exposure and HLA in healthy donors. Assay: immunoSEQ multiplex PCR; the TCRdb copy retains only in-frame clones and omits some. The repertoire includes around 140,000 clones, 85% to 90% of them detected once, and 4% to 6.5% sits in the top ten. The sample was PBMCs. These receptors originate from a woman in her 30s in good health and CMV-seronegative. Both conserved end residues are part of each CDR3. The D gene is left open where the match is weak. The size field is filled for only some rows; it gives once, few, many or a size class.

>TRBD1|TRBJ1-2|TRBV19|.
CASSITQGARGYTF
TGTGCCAGTAGTATCACTCAGGGGGCCAGAGGCTACACCTTC
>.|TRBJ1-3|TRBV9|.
CASSVGGAAGNTIYF
TGTGCCAGCAGCGTGGGTGGGGCGGCAGGAAACACCATATATTTT
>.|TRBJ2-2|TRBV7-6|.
CASSLSAGYTGELFF
TGTGCCAGCAGCTTGAGCGCTGGGTACACCGGGGAGCTGTTTTTT
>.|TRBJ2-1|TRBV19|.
CASKSGWNEQFF
TGTGCCAGTAAATCGGGGTGGAATGAGCAGTTCTTC
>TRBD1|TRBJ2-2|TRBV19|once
CASSISMGQTGELFF
TGTGCCAGTAGTATAAGTATGGGACAGACCGGGGAGCTGTTTTTT
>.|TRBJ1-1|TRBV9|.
CASSPRGQGERTEAFF
TGTGCCAGCAGCCCCCGAGGTCAGGGCGAACGGACTGAAGCTTTCTTT
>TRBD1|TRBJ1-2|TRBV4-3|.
CASSQGIRGNYGYTF
TGCGCCAGCAGCCAAGGTATCAGGGGGAACTATGGCTACACCTTC
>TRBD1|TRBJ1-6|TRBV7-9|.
CASSFGTGMNSPLHF
TGTGCCAGCAGCTTTGGGACAGGGATGAATTCACCCCTCCACTTT
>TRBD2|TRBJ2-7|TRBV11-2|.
CASSLTGGSFHEQYF
TGTGCCAGCAGCTTAACGGGAGGATCCTTCCACGAGCAGTACTTC
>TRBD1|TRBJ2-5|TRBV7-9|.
CASSSQGKGETQYF
TGTGCCAGCAGCTCACAGGGGAAAGGGGAGACCCAGTACTTC
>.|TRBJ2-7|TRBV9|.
CASSDGGSTLVDEQYF
TGTGCCAGCAGCGACGGAGGATCCACCCTCGTGGACGAGCAGTACTTC
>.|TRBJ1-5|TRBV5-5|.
CASSFGTGDQPQHF
TGTGCCAGCAGCTTTGGCACAGGAGATCAGCCCCAGCATTTT
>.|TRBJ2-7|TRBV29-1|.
CSATFSYEQYF
TGCAGCGCCACATTTTCTTACGAGCAGTACTTC
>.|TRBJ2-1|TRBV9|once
CASSVGGGGSYNEQFF
TGTGCCAGCAGCGTAGGAGGGGGGGGCTCCTACAATGAGCAGTTCTTC
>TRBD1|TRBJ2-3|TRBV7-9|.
CASSLGQGSNTDTQYF
TGTGCCAGCAGCTTAGGACAGGGGTCAAACACAGATACGCAGTATTTT
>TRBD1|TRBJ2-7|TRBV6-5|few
CASSYSGGRWEQYF
TGTGCCAGCAGTTACTCAGGGGGCAGATGGGAGCAGTACTTC
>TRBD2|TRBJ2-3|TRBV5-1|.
CASSFRTNSGTHSTDTQYF
TGCGCCAGCAGCTTCCGAACTAATAGCGGGACCCATAGCACAGATACGCAGTATTTT
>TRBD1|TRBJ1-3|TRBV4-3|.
CASSQGRGPGNTIYF
TGCGCCAGCAGCCAAGGAAGGGGGCCTGGAAACACCATATATTTT
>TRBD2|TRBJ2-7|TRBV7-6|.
CASSSGLAGLAIYEQYF
TGTGCCAGCAGCTCGGGACTAGCGGGACTAGCTATATACGAGCAGTACTTC
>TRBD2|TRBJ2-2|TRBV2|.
CASRSGTSGRFTGELFF
TGTGCCAGCAGGTCGGGAACTAGCGGGAGATTCACCGGGGAGCTGTTTTTT
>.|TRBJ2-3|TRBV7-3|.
CASSFRGGDTQYF
TGTGCCAGCAGCTTTCGAGGGGGAGATACGCAGTATTTT
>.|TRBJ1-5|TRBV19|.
CASSIRGNSNQPQHF
TGTGCCAGTAGTATACGAGGGAATAGCAATCAGCCCCAGCATTTT
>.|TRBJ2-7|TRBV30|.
CAWSVWAGTYEQYF
TGTGCCTGGAGTGTATGGGCAGGGACCTACGAGCAGTACTTC
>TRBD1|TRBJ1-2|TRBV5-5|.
CASSWVGTGGGGYTF
TGTGCCAGCAGCTGGGTCGGGACAGGGGGCGGTGGCTACACCTTC
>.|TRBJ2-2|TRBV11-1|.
CASSPTTGTGELFF
TGTGCCAGCAGCCCCACTACGGGCACCGGGGAGCTGTTTTTT
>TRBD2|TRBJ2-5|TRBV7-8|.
CASSFPGGQETQYF
TGTGCCAGCAGCTTCCCGGGGGGTCAAGAGACCCAGTACTTC
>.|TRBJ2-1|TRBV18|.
CASSPWQPYPGYNEQFF
TGTGCCAGCTCACCGTGGCAACCCTACCCGGGATACAATGAGCAGTTCTTC
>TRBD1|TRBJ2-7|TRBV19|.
CASTAGQGIHEQYF
TGTGCCAGTACCGCAGGACAGGGGATCCACGAGCAGTACTTC
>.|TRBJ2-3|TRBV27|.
CASSLKLALPDTQYF
TGTGCCAGCAGTTTAAAATTAGCTCTTCCAGATACGCAGTATTTT
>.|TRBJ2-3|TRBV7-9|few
CASSSRVRFMDTQYF
TGTGCCAGCAGCTCCCGTGTCCGTTTTATGGATACGCAGTATTTT
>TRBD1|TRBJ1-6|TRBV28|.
CASCQGAAYSPLHF
TGTGCCAGCTGTCAGGGGGCGGCTTATTCACCCCTCCACTTT
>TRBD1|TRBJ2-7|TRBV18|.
CASSNRDRVHEQYF
TGTGCCAGCTCTAATAGGGACAGGGTCCACGAGCAGTACTTC
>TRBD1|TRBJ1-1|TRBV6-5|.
CASSYSSGTVGTEAFF
TGTGCCAGCAGTTACTCCTCCGGGACAGTAGGCACTGAAGCTTTCTTT
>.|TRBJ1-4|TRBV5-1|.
CASSLPGGPNEKLFF
TGCGCCAGCAGCTTGCCAGGAGGACCTAATGAAAAACTGTTTTTT
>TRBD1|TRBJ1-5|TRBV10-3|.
CASRGPDQPQHF
TGTGCCAGCAGGGGGCCAGATCAGCCCCAGCATTTT
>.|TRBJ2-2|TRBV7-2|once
CASSLQRSNTGELFF
TGTGCCAGCAGCCTACAGAGATCCAACACCGGGGAGCTGTTTTTT
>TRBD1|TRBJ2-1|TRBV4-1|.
CASSPWPGQGFHEQFF
TGCGCCAGCAGCCCCTGGCCGGGACAGGGTTTCCATGAGCAGTTCTTC
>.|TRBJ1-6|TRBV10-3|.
CAISEQVSNNSPLHF
TGTGCCATATCAGAACAGGTCAGCAATAATTCACCCCTCCACTTT
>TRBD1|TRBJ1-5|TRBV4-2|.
CASSQDSGTGGYSNQPQHF
TGTGCCAGCAGCCAAGATTCAGGGACAGGGGGTTACAGCAATCAGCCCCAGCATTTT
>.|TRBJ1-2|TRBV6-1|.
CARRTDRGYTF
TGTGCCAGACGGACAGACCGTGGCTACACCTTC
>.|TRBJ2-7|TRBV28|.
CASSLQGGRSLGAYEQYF
TGTGCCAGCAGTTTACAGGGAGGCCGGAGTTTGGGGGCCTACGAGCAGTACTTC
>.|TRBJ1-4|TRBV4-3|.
CASSQSRGLTNEKLFF
TGCGCCAGCAGCCAGTCCCGGGGACTTACTAATGAAAAACTGTTTTTT
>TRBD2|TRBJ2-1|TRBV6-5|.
CASRALAGGYNEQFF
TGTGCCAGCAGAGCACTAGCGGGGGGGTACAATGAGCAGTTCTTC
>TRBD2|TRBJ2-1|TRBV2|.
CASSDRTSGGGGQFF
TGTGCCAGCAGTGATAGGACTAGCGGGGGGGGAGGGCAGTTCTTC
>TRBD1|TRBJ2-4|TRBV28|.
CASSRGKGALAKNIQYF
TGTGCCAGCAGTCGGGGAAAGGGGGCGCTAGCCAAAAACATTCAGTACTTC
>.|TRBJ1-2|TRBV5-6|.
CASSSLTTPADGYTF
TGTGCCAGCAGCTCCTTAACGACCCCGGCGGATGGCTACACCTTC
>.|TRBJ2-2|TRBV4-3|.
CASSRRTAKGPFPGELFF
TGCGCCAGCAGCCGAAGGACAGCGAAAGGGCCGTTCCCCGGGGAGCTGTTTTTT
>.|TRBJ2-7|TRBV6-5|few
CASSGPQGNEQYF
TGTGCCAGCAGCGGTCCACAGGGCAACGAGCAGTACTTC
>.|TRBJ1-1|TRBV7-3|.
CASSLGRNTEAFF
TGTGCCAGCAGCTTAGGTAGGAACACTGAAGCTTTCTTT
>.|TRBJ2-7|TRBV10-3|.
CAISDPRVGQDEQYF
TGTGCCATCAGTGATCCTCGGGTGGGGCAGGACGAGCAGTACTTC